The 15 T cell receptor beta chains listed next were all sequenced from one sample in a study of CD8+ T cells in alopecia areata. RNA extraction and reverse transcription yielded cDNA as sequencing template. TCRdb's copy holds only in-frame clones and misses some; the assay was immunoSEQ multiplex PCR. The sample contains about 160,000 clones, roughly 48% of which appear only once. The material sequenced was CD4+ T cells sorted from blood. The receptors were sampled from a human donor with alopecia areata.

The chain recombines TRBV11-2 with TRBJ2-1; TRBD1 aligns across 9 bases. V shed 8 bases and J 8 bases; nucleotides not matched to a gene: 19. CDR1 and CDR2 from the germline V gene are SGHAT and FQNNGV. The CDR3 runs 17 residues. CDR3 sequence: CASRRGQGSLVFYEQFF. The DNA of the CDR3 is TGTGCCAGCCGCAGAGGACAGGGGTCTTTAGTGTTCTATGAGCAGTTCTTC.

The chain combines TRBV14 with TRBJ2-5; possibly TRBD1 or TRBD2 for D (5 bases each). Germline loops: CDR1 SGHDN, CDR2 FVKESK. V gave up 3 bases and J gave up 0 bases, with 20 bases separating them. This CDR3 is built from 18 residues. CDR3 nucleotides: TGTGCCAGCAGCCAGATATTACCGGGACCGAAGTACCAAGAGACCCAGTACTTC. Translated: CASSQILPGPKYQETQYF.

This clone was observed a few times. Other nucleotide sequences from this sample produce the same CDR3. The rearrangement links TRBV29-1 to TRBJ1-4, with a weak D call TRBD1 (6 bases). CDR1 and CDR2 from the germline V gene are SQVTM and ANQGSEA. This CDR3 contains 14 residues. V lost 1 base to trimming and J lost 2 bases, with 8 bases between them. DNA of the CDR3: TGCAGCGTTGAAGGGGGGGCTACTAATGAAAAACTGTTTTTT. Translation gives CSVEGGATNEKLFF.

The rearrangement uses TRBV29-1 and TRBJ2-3; the match to TRBD1 covers 10 bases. Germline CDR1 and CDR2: SQVTM and ANQGSEA. This CDR3 is built from 14 residues. After removal of 7 bases from V and 4 bases from J, the junction contained 8 bases not matched to a gene. In DNA, the CDR3 is TGCAGCGGACGGGACAGGGGACCCGCAGATACGCAGTATTTT. Translating gives CSGRDRGPADTQYF.

Concerning this clone: This sample also contains other DNA sequences that code for the same CDR3. This sequence joins TRBV20-1 and TRBJ1-1; D gene unclear. V shed 0 bases and J shed 3 bases, with 2 bases lying between them. In germline, CDR1 is DFQATT, CDR2 SNEGSKA (reference sequence). This CDR3 region has 11 residues. Here the CDR3 DNA reads TGCAGTGCTAGAGATTACACTGAAGCTTTCTTT. Its protein is CSARDYTEAFF.

The chain uses TRBV30 and TRBJ1-3; TRBD1 might be the D (5 bases). Germline-derived CDR1 and CDR2 are GTSNPN and SVGIG (reference sequence). The CDR3 totals 15 residues. V shed 3 bases and J shed 4 bases, with 16 bases lying between them. The CDR3 bases are TGTGCCTGGAGCCCCCTCGGGACGGCGGGAAACACCATATATTTT. The encoded protein is CAWSPLGTAGNTIYF.

This clone was observed a handful of times. This chain links TRBV30 with TRBJ2-3, with a possible D match to TRBD2 (6 bases). Per germline, CDR1 GTSNPN and CDR2 SVGIG (reference sequence). This CDR3 is built from 16 residues. Between the trimmed V and J ends, which lost 4 bases and 0 bases, there was a span of 17 bases. The CDR3 DNA reads as TGTGCCTGGACCCCCATCGAGACTAGAAGCACAGATACGCAGTATTTT. Protein sequence: CAWTPIETRSTDTQYF.

This clone was counted only a few times. This chain connects TRBV19 to TRBJ1-5, with D maybe TRBD1 (5 bases). V shed 8 bases and J shed 0 bases, with 11 bases lying between them. The CDR3 length is 14 residues. Germline-derived CDR1 and CDR2 are LNHDA and SQIVND (reference sequence). In DNA, the CDR3 is TGTGCCAGTGGGACCGGAGCTAGCAATCAGCCCCAGCATTTT. Translated: CASGTGASNQPQHF.

The chain couples TRBV5-1 to TRBJ2-1, with unresolved D. The CDR3 is made up of 18 amino acids. Germline-derived CDR1 and CDR2 are SGHRS and YFSETQ. V was cut by 6 bases and J by 0 bases, with 22 bases left in between. The DNA for the CDR3 is TGCGCCAGCAAGTCTGGATTGGTTCCGGTGAGCTCCTACAATGAGCAGTTCTTC. It codes for CASKSGLVPVSSYNEQFF.

V gene TRBV30 combines with J gene TRBJ1-1, with D possibly TRBD1 on 5 matching bases. Trimming pared 3 bases from V and 4 bases from J, leaving 12 bases between. CDR3 size: 13 residues. CDR1 is GTSNPN, CDR2 SVGIG, per germline (reference sequence). The CDR3 nucleotides read TGTGCCTGGAGCATCCCTGGGGGCACTGAAGCTTTCTTT. Residues: CAWSIPGGTEAFF.

The chain recombines TRBV27 with TRBJ1-2; the D is unclear. V shed 4 bases and J shed 8 bases, with 14 bases lying between them. The CDR3 covers 13 residues. CDR1 is MNHEY and CDR2 is SMNVEV in the germline V gene (reference sequence). The CDR3 is CASSSYPLGGYTF. DNA of the CDR3: TGTGCCAGCAGTTCGTACCCCCTGGGCGGCTACACCTTC.

V and J are TRBV29-1 and TRBJ1-2; D ambiguous. The CDR3 spans 12 residues. V lost 0 bases and J 8 bases, leaving 10 bases between the germline ends. CDR1 is SQVTM and CDR2 is ANQGSEA in the germline V gene. The CDR3 loop is CSVEDPGVGYTF. CDR3 coding DNA: TGCAGCGTTGAAGATCCGGGAGTCGGCTACACCTTC.

The rearrangement links TRBV9 to TRBJ2-1; TRBD2 matches at 10 bases. Germline V gene lookup returns CDR1 SGDLS and CDR2 YYNGEE. The length of the CDR3 is 16 residues. With V trimmed by 0 bases and J by 5 bases, 5 bases remained unmatched. CDR3 loop: CASSVVSGRLDNEQFF. DNA of the CDR3: TGTGCCAGCAGCGTAGTTAGCGGGAGGTTGGACAATGAGCAGTTCTTC.

This clone was counted between two and nine times. The chain is built from TRBV14 and TRBJ1-1, with no clear D. The germline gives CDR1 SGHDN, CDR2 FVKESK. The CDR3 extends over 13 amino acids. The V gene lost 5 bases and the J gene lost 1 base, with 8 bases spanning the gap. This chain's CDR3 is CASSVQSNTEAFF. CDR3 bases: TGTGCCAGCAGCGTACAATCGAACACTGAAGCTTTCTTT.

This clone was counted a few times. V gene TRBV28 combines with J gene TRBJ2-7; maybe TRBD2 (6 bases). The germline CDR1 and CDR2 sequences are MDHEN and SYDVKM. The CDR3 has 13 residues. V was trimmed by 8 bases and J by 1 base, leaving 12 bases between them. The CDR3 protein is CASGTYLSYEQYF. The CDR3 coding sequence is TGTGCCAGCGGGACTTACCTTTCCTACGAGCAGTACTTC.